This TCR beta chain was observed in a study of blood T cell repertoires in COVID-19. As for the study in general: Some COVID-19 samples were acute and others convalescent; all came from the United States, Italy and Spain. The cDNA or gDNA used as material had been derived from T cells, B-cell-depleted T cells, or PBMCs.

Trimming removed 5 bases at V and 5 bases at J, with 12 bases between. Germline CDR1 is MDHEN and CDR2 is SYDVKM. There are 14 residues in the CDR3. TCRdb keeps only in-frame clones here, not all; method: immunoSEQ multiplex PCR. This sample has some 360,000 clones; about nine tenths occur once, and the top ten carry approximately 1%. Enrolled through a virtual design, the participants were between about 18 and 89 years of age and came from under 25 US areas. Cohorts were based on clinical histories the participants reported. The sequenced material came from PBMCs or T cells enriched from blood (not recorded which). V usage is TRBV28 and J usage is TRBJ1-4; D is unresolved. The TCR originated in a woman aged 25 to 39 who had been exposed to COVID-19. The chain's CDR3 is CASSRTDLNEKLFF. DNA for the CDR3: TGTGCCAGCAGTCGTACAGACCTCAATGAAAAACTGTTTTTT.